This T cell receptor (beta chain) was identified during a study of shared clonotypes between healthy human individuals (dated by TCRdb to about 2020). Study-wide context: A couple of women and three men aged 18 to 49 years were included in the cohort. For each donor, CD4 naive and CD4 memory were each given three plates, CD8 naive was given two plates, and CD8 memory was given one plate. Blood TCR repertoires of a handful of healthy adults were deeply sequenced to estimate repertoire size and the extent of clonotype sharing between individuals. Libraries were prepared and TCR repertoires were sequenced by different laboratories using diverse techniques, in order to increase sequencing depth and limit assay-specific biases. Between about 0.85 and 8.9 billion PBMCs per donor were obtained by leukapheresis. What the authors observed across the whole study: Rarefaction of sorted-subset datasets indicated incomplete sequencing despite the large sequencing depth. Larger estimated clonotype richness was generally found for naive subsets than for memory subsets. Because the study included only a small number of donors, the genetic and exposure-history diversity represented was limited. Sampling was limited to blood, and TCR repertoires in tissue likely differ from TCR repertoires in blood. When a few donors were compared, the shared fraction of clonotypes was around 5% for naive CD4, more than 3% for naive CD8, 2% to 2.5% for memory CD4, and 0.35% to 0.5% for memory CD8. Compared with non-shared clonotypes, the clonotypes found in all four sorted-subset donors had higher generation probabilities. Pairwise subsampling led to the expectation that sequencing depth would affect the degree of clonotype sharing among donors.

This clone appeared once. No cognate antigen has been identified for it. No base quality information exists; no much larger clone differs at one position. The donors were healthy, HIV-negative adults who had no recently reported acute infections or vaccinations. Every donor was a Caucasian adult residing in Nashville, Tennessee, USA. Magnetic negative selection was used to enrich CD4+ T cells, after which naive cells were positively selected on CD45RA and the negative fraction became the memory subset. Blood was obtained by leukapheresis, after which PBMCs were separated by Ficoll-Histopaque density gradient centrifugation and cryopreserved in liquid nitrogen vapor phase. Analytical flow cytometry was used to check the purity and quantity of every magnetically sorted T cell population. Each sorted fraction had its genomic DNA isolated and then quantified by UV absorbance on a Nanodrop 2000c. Including the terminal cysteine and phenylalanine, the CDR3 comprises 16 residues. Just CDR3 DNA is preserved here, 48 bases in frame from base 1. The germline V and J ends show losses of 5 bases and 3 bases respectively, and no gene match explains 9 bases of the junction. Via the germline V gene, CDR1 is MGHRA and CDR2 YSYEKL.

TCR CDR3 regions were amplified from genomic DNA by multiplex PCR using the deep immunoSEQ assay. Genomic DNA extracted from each cell subset was distributed evenly over all wells of several immunoSEQ 96-well plates, and each plate served as one replicate. For sorted subsets, each replicate PCR was loaded with 200 to 250 ng genomic DNA, equivalent to about 30,000 T cell genomes. The purified libraries were quantified using a Qubit 3.0 fluorometer, sized with a Bioanalyzer 2100, and then quantified again using the KAPA Library Quantification kit. Every immunoSEQ 96-well plate was sequenced on a dedicated single-read 150-cycle Illumina NextSeq 550 flow cell. The paper's data handling went like this. Because only junctional sequences without quality scores were contained in the immunoSEQ output, filtering matching that applied to full-length reads could not be performed. To assign V/J genes and CDR3, sequences were annotated using PyIR, a Python wrapper for IgBLAST v1.9, with IMGT germline references. Reads were removed for weak V/J assignments (E-value above 1e-6), missing CDR3, stop codons, out-of-frame junctions, or ambiguous translated residues. V3J clonotypes were defined as sequences sharing the same inferred V gene, J gene, and CDR3 amino acid sequence. Percentage overlap between repertoires was computed as shared unique clonotypes divided by the size of the smaller repertoire. Richness of each repertoire was evaluated using RTK rarefaction, the Chao1 estimator, and Recon v2.1 estimates of unobserved clonotypes. Generation probabilities were computed with OLGA for all TCRbeta clonotypes obtained by the gDNA method from four donors. The clones in this table, taken by TCRdb from immuneACCESS, are in-frame only. Not every clone is retained; where verified, under half of the shortfall comes from an unresolved V gene, and the cause of the rest is unknown. The DNA was the basis for D and trimming; V, J and clone size are from that table. For this sample there are 2.3 million or so clones; approximately 95% appear just once. The ten largest clones take up about 0.39% of the sample.

The chain couples TRBV4-1 to TRBJ1-4, and 7 junctional nucleotides match TRBD1. Sequencing used naive CD4+ T cells from PBMCs. The cell subset or site label here, explained by the study, means: CD45RA+ positively selected. This TCR derives from a man aged 18 to 30 in good health. Some clones in this sample may be carry-over from other donors' samples. The CDR3 sequence is CASSVTEGTANEKLFF. In nucleotide form, the sequence is TGCGCCAGCAGCGTTACAGAGGGGACAGCTAATGAAAAACTGTTTTTT.